The source of this T cell receptor (beta chain) is a study of shared clonotypes between healthy human individuals. Whole-study findings and limits: Memory subsets generally showed smaller estimated richness than naive subsets did.

The healthy adult donors were HIV-negative and reported no recent acute infections or vaccinations. Naive CD45RA+ and memory CD45RA-negative subsets were split from CD4+ cells. The CDR3 length is 13 residues. The ends were cut back, 4 bases at V and 2 bases at J, with 3 bases in the middle. CDR1 and CDR2 from the germline V gene are LNHDA and SQIVND (reference sequence). As for this clone: As yet, its antigen is unknown.

Sequencing used immunoSEQ multiplex PCR; TCRdb keeps in-frame clones, though not all of them. The profile covers more than 2,000,000 clones, with approximately 93% appearing a single time and about 0.41% taken by the ten largest. Source material: naive CD4+ T cells from PBMCs. Subset: CD45RA+ positively selected. This receptor was identified in a man aged 18 to 29 in good health. Some clones in this sample may be carry-over from other donors' samples. The V and J genes are TRBV19 and TRBJ2-6; D is uncertain. CDR3 nucleotides: TGTGCCAGTAGTAGTACTGGGGCCAACGTCCTGACTTTC. It codes for CASSSTGANVLTF. The full variable domain, in which reference TRBV19 and TRBJ2-6 provide the parts outside the CDR3, is DGGITQSPKYLFRKEGQNVTLSCEQNLNHDAMYWYRQDPGQGLRLIYYSQIVNDFQKGDIAEGYSVSREKKESFPLTVTSAQKNPTAFYLCASSSTGANVLTFGAGSRLTVL.